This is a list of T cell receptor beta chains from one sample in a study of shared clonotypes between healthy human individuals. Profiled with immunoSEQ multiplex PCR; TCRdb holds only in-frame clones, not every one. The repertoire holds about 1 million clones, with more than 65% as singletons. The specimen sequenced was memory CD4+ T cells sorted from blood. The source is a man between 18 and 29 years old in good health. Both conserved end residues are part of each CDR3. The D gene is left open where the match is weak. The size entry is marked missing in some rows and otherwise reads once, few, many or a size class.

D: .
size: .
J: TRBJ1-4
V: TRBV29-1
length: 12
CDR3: CSVGAAGEKLFF
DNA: TGCAGCGTTGGCGCAGCTGGGGAAAAACTGTTTTTT

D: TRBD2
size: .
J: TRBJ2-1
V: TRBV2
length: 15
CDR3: CASILRGAGYNEQFF
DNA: TGTGCCAGCATCCTGCGGGGGGCGGGGTACAATGAGCAGTTCTTC

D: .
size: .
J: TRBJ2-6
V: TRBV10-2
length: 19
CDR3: CASSESLRVSAPGANVLTF
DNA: TGCGCCAGCAGTGAGTCGTTGAGGGTTTCGGCACCCGGGGCCAACGTCCTGACTTTC

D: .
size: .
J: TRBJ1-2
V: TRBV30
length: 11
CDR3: CAWSVSASISF
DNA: TGTGCCTGGAGTGTATCGGCCTCCATTAGTTTC

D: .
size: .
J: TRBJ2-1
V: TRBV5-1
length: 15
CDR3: CASSLGGSSYNEQFF
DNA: TGCGCCAGCAGCTTGGGAGGGAGCTCCTACAATGAGCAGTTCTTC

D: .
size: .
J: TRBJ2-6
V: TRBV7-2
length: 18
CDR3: CASSSSPSPRSGANVLTF
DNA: TGTGCCAGCAGCTCTAGCCCAAGCCCTCGCTCTGGGGCCAACGTCCTGACTTTC

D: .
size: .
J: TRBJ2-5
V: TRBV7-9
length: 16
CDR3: CASSSLGRTDQETQYF
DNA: TGTGCCAGCAGCTCCCTTGGCCGGACAGACCAAGAGACCCAGTACTTC

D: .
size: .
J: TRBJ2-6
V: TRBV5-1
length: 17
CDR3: CASSLTGGKAGANVLTF
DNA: TGCGCCAGCAGCCTGACTGGCGGGAAAGCAGGGGCCAACGTCCTGACTTTC

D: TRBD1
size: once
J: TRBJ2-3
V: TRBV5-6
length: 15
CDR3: CASSTGQGSTDTQYF
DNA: TGTGCCAGCAGCACGGGACAGGGGTCCACAGATACGCAGTATTTT

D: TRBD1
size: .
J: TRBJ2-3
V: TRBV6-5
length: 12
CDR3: CASSSGQGGVLF
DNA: TGTGCCAGCAGCTCCGGACAGGGAGGTGTCCTTTTT

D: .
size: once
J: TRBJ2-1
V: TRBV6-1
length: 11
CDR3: CASTERGEQFF
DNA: TGTGCCAGCACCGAGCGCGGTGAGCAGTTCTTC

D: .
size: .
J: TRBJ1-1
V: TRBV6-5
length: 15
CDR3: CASSVSAGGRTEAFF
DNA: TGTGCCAGCAGTGTTTCTGCGGGAGGTCGCACTGAAGCTTTCTTT

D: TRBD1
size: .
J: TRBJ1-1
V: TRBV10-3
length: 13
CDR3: CATGTGLNTEAFF
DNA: TGTGCCACCGGGACAGGGTTGAACACTGAAGCTTTCTTT

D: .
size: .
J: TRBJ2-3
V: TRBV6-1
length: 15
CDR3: CASRRQPHFTDTQYF
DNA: TGTGCCAGCCGAAGACAGCCACACTTCACAGATACGCAGTATTTT

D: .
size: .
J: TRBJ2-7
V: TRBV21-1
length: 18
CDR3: CASSKGVGVCDSDYEQYF
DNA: TGTGCCAGCAGCAAAGGAGTGGGGGTGTGCGATTCTGACTACGAGCAGTACTTC

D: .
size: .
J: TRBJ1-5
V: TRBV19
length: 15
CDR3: CASTGGKLGNQPQHF
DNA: TGTGCCAGTACTGGGGGCAAGCTGGGCAATCAGCCCCAGCATTTT

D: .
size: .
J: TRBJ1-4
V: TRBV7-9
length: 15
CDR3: CASSPSRGGREKLFF
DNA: TGTGCCAGCAGCCCCAGTCGGGGGGGTAGGGAAAAACTGTTTTTT

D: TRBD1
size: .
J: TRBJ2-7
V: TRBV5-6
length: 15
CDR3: CASSPTGASSYEQYF
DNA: TGTGCCAGCAGCCCGACAGGGGCGAGTTCCTACGAGCAGTACTTC

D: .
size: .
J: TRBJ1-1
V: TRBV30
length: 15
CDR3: CAWRWAGGYNLEAFF
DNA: TGTGCCTGGAGGTGGGCAGGCGGTTATAATTTAGAAGCTTTCTTT

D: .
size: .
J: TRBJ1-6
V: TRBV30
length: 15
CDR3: CAWSVGVGVSAPLHF
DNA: TGTGCCTGGAGTGTAGGGGTTGGGGTCTCTGCACCCCTCCACTTT

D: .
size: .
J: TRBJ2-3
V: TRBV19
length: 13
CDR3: CASNPPDVYTQYF
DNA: TGTGCCAGTAATCCCCCAGATGTGTATACGCAGTATTTT

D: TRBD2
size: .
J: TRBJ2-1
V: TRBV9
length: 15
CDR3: CASSVTSGVYNEQFF
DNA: TGTGCCAGCAGCGTGACTAGCGGGGTTTACAATGAGCAGTTCTTC

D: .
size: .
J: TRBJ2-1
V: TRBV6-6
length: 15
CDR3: CASSQGRSSYNEQFF
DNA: TGTGCCAGCAGCCAAGGGCGAAGCTCCTACAATGAGCAGTTCTTC

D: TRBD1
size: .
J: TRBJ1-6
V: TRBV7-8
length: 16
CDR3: CASSTGQGIGNSPLHF
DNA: TGTGCCAGCAGCACGGGACAGGGTATAGGGAATTCACCCCTCCACTTT

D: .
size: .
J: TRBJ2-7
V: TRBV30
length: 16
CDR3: CAWGNFGEEGSYEQYF
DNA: TGTGCCTGGGGCAACTTTGGAGAGGAGGGGTCCTACGAGCAGTACTTC

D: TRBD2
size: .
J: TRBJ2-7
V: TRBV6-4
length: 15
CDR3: CASSLLAGPPYEQYF
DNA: TGTGCCAGCAGCCTGCTAGCGGGACCCCCCTACGAGCAGTACTTC

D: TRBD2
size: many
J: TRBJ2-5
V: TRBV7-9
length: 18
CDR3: CASSLATSGRANRGTQYF
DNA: TGTGCCAGCAGCTTAGCAACGAGCGGGAGGGCTAATCGGGGGACCCAGTACTTC

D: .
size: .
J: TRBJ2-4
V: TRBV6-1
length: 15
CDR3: CASSEAGGGGNIQYF
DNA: TGTGCCAGCAGTGAAGCGGGTGGGGGTGGAAACATTCAGTACTTC

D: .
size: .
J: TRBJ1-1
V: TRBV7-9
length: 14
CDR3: CASSVSRKYTEAFF
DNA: TGTGCCAGCAGCGTAAGCAGAAAGTACACTGAAGCTTTCTTT

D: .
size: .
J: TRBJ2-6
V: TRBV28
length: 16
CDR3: CASSLGVLAGANVLTF
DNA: TGTGCCAGCAGTTTAGGGGTCTTGGCTGGGGCCAACGTCCTGACTTTC

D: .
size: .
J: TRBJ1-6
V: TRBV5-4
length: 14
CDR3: CASSSLTENSPLHF
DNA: TGTGCCAGCAGCTCGCTGACGGAAAATTCACCCCTCCACTTT

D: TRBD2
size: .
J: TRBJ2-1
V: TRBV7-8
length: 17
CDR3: CASSVIGTSVSYNEQFF
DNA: TGTGCCAGCAGCGTCATCGGGACTAGCGTCTCCTACAATGAGCAGTTCTTC

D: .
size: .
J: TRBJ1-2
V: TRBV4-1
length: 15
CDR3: CASSQVGRREGGYTF
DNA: TGCGCCAGCAGCCAAGTTGGGCGCAGGGAGGGTGGCTACACCTTC

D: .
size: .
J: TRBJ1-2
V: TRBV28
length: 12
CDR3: CASSPRGIGYTF
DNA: TGTGCCAGCAGTCCCAGGGGAATTGGCTACACCTTC

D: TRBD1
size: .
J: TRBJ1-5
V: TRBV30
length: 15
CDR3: CAWSIPTGGNQPQHF
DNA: TGTGCCTGGAGTATACCGACAGGGGGCAATCAGCCCCAGCATTTT

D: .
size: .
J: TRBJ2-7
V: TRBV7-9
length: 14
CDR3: CASSPQEGSYEQYF
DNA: TGTGCCAGCAGCCCCCAGGAGGGCTCCTACGAGCAGTACTTC

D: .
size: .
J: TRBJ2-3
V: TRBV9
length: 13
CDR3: CASSPAGTDTQYF
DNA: TGTGCCAGCAGCCCCGCTGGCACAGATACGCAGTATTTT

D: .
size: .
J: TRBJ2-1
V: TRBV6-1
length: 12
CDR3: CASMSDGNEQFF
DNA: TGTGCCAGCATGTCTGACGGCAATGAGCAGTTCTTC

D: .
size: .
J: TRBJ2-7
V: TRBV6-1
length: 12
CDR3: CASSSDAYEQYF
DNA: TGTGCCAGCAGTTCGGACGCCTACGAGCAGTACTTC

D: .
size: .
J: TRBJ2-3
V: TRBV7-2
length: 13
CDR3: CASSGRNPDTQYF
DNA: TGTGCCAGCAGCGGCCGCAATCCAGATACGCAGTATTTT

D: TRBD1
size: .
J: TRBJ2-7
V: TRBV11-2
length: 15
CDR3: CASSFTGTGAYEQYF
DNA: TGTGCCAGCAGCTTTACCGGGACAGGGGCCTACGAGCAGTACTTC

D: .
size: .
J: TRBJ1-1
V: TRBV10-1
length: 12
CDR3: CASSDRGSEAFF
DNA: TGCGCCAGCAGTGATCGGGGGAGTGAAGCTTTCTTT

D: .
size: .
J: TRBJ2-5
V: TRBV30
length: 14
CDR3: CAWSVPGGFETQYF
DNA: TGTGCCTGGAGTGTACCAGGGGGGTTCGAGACCCAGTACTTC

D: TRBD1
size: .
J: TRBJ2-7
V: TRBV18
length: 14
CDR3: CASSPMTGAREQYF
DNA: TGTGCCAGCTCACCCATGACAGGGGCTCGGGAGCAGTACTTC

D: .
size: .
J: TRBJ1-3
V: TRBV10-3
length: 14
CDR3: CAISDRDSGNTIYF
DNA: TGTGCCATCAGTGACCGGGACTCTGGAAACACCATATATTTT

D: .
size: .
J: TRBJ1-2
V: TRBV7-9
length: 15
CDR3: CASTRGGDFAYGYTF
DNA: TGTGCCAGCACCCGGGGAGGGGACTTCGCCTATGGCTACACCTTC

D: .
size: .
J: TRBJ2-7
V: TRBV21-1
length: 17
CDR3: CASSKRLRDSISYEQYF
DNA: TGTGCCAGCAGCAAAAGACTCCGGGACTCCATCTCCTACGAGCAGTACTTC

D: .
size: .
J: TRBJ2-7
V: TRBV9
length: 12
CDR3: CASSPHSYEQYF
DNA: TGTGCCAGCAGCCCCCACTCCTACGAGCAGTACTTC

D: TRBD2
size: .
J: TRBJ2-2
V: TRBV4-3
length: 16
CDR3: CASSQEAGGRAGELFF
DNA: TGCGCCAGCAGCCAAGAAGCGGGAGGGCGCGCCGGGGAGCTGTTTTTT

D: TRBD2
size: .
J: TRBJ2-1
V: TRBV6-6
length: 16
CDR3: CASSYRGLAGRNEQFF
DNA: TGTGCCAGCAGTTATAGGGGACTAGCGGGGCGCAATGAGCAGTTCTTC

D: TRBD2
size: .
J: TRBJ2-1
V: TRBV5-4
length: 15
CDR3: CASSPLAGPNNEQFF
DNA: TGTGCCAGCAGCCCCCTAGCGGGACCGAACAATGAGCAGTTCTTC